Listed below are T cell receptor beta chains from one sample, sequenced in a study of blood T cells in healthy people across ages. TCRdb ran MiXCR on the 5' RACE reads and lists one entry per CDR3 protein. The data show 800,000 or so distinct CDR3 sequences, with about 47% seen just once and roughly 20% held by the top ten. The sample consisted of blood. The receptor set was obtained from an elderly man in good health. Both conserved end residues are part of each CDR3. The D gene is left open where the match is weak. For some rows the clone size is stated as once, few or many, or as a class when expanded; others skip it.

j_call: TRBJ2-1; d_call: -; v_call: TRBV18; clone_size: few; cdr3_nt: TGTGCCAGCTCACCACCGGGTGGACGGGGTGAGCAGTTCTTC; cdr3_aa: CASSPPGGRGEQFF
j_call: TRBJ2-5; d_call: TRBD2; v_call: TRBV16; clone_size: -; cdr3_nt: TGTGCCAGCGGGAAGGGACTAGCGGGAGGTTTCTACAATGAGCAGTACTTC; cdr3_aa: CASGKGLAGGFYNEQYF
j_call: TRBJ2-7; d_call: -; v_call: TRBV2; clone_size: -; cdr3_nt: TGTGCCAGCAGCCTCGACTGGTACGAGCAGTACTTC; cdr3_aa: CASSLDWYEQYF
j_call: TRBJ1-2; d_call: TRBD1; v_call: TRBV3-1; clone_size: -; cdr3_nt: TGTGCCAGCAGGAGGGGACAGGACTATGGCTACACCTTC; cdr3_aa: CASRRGQDYGYTF
j_call: TRBJ2-3; d_call: -; v_call: TRBV27; clone_size: many; cdr3_nt: TGTGCCAGCAGTTTAATGCGGCCCCAACCCACAGATACGCAGTATTTT; cdr3_aa: CASSLMRPQPTDTQYF
j_call: TRBJ1-2; d_call: -; v_call: TRBV7-9; clone_size: -; cdr3_nt: TGTGCCAGCAGCGGACAAGAGCAGGGAATAGATGGCTACACCTTC; cdr3_aa: CASSGQEQGIDGYTF
j_call: TRBJ2-2; d_call: TRBD2; v_call: TRBV2; clone_size: -; cdr3_nt: TGTGCCAGCATACGACTAGCGGGATCGAACACCGGGGAGCTGTTTTTT; cdr3_aa: CASIRLAGSNTGELFF
j_call: TRBJ1-4; d_call: -; v_call: TRBV3-1; clone_size: -; cdr3_nt: TGTCCCAGCAGCCAAGATGCGACAGGAAGAGAAAAACTGTTTTTT; cdr3_aa: CPSSQDATGREKLFF
j_call: TRBJ2-1; d_call: -; v_call: TRBV14; clone_size: many; cdr3_nt: TGTGCCAGCTCCGAACAGCACCTCTACAATGAGCAGTTCTTC; cdr3_aa: CASSEQHLYNEQFF
j_call: TRBJ2-7; d_call: TRBD1; v_call: TRBV24-1; clone_size: -; cdr3_nt: TGTGCCACCGACAGGGCCGGGGCTTACGAGCAGTACTTC; cdr3_aa: CATDRAGAYEQYF
j_call: TRBJ1-6; d_call: -; v_call: TRBV28; clone_size: -; cdr3_nt: TGTGCCAGCAGTTTCTTAGAGAGCTCCTATAATTCACCCCTCCACTTT; cdr3_aa: CASSFLESSYNSPLHF
j_call: TRBJ1-2; d_call: -; v_call: TRBV5-6; clone_size: -; cdr3_nt: TGTGCCAGCAGCTTTCCAGGAGGGGCGGGAACTAACTATGGCTACACCTTC; cdr3_aa: CASSFPGGAGTNYGYTF
j_call: TRBJ1-1; d_call: TRBD1; v_call: TRBV5-1; clone_size: -; cdr3_nt: TGCGCCAGCAGCGCGGGACAGCCCAGCGAAGCTTTCTTT; cdr3_aa: CASSAGQPSEAFF
j_call: TRBJ1-1; d_call: -; v_call: TRBV2; clone_size: -; cdr3_nt: TGTGCCCCTCTATCGAACACTGAAGCTTTCTTT; cdr3_aa: CAPLSNTEAFF
j_call: TRBJ2-7; d_call: -; v_call: TRBV7-2; clone_size: few; cdr3_nt: TGTGCCAGCAGTCGTGAGAGGAGAGCGAACGTCGAGCAGTACTTC; cdr3_aa: CASSRERRANVEQYF
j_call: TRBJ1-2; d_call: -; v_call: TRBV4-1; clone_size: -; cdr3_nt: TGCGCCAGCAGCCAGTTCCTTCAGACAAACTATGGCTACACCTTC; cdr3_aa: CASSQFLQTNYGYTF
j_call: TRBJ1-2; d_call: -; v_call: TRBV15; clone_size: few; cdr3_nt: TGTGCCACCAGCAGAGCCATGGGACAAGTCTATGGCTACACCTTC; cdr3_aa: CATSRAMGQVYGYTF
j_call: TRBJ2-5; d_call: -; v_call: TRBV28; clone_size: few; cdr3_nt: TGTGCCAGCAGTTTCGGACCTGGACCCCAACAGGAACAAGAGACCCAGTACTTC; cdr3_aa: CASSFGPGPQQEQETQYF
j_call: TRBJ2-7; d_call: -; v_call: TRBV28; clone_size: -; cdr3_nt: TGTGCCAGCAGTTTTATTGACACGGGAATCGAGCAGTACTTC; cdr3_aa: CASSFIDTGIEQYF
j_call: TRBJ2-3; d_call: -; v_call: TRBV5-1; clone_size: -; cdr3_nt: TGCGCCAGCAGCGAGCGAACTCGAGGGAGCACAGATACGCAGTATTTT; cdr3_aa: CASSERTRGSTDTQYF
j_call: TRBJ2-3; d_call: -; v_call: TRBV15; clone_size: many; cdr3_nt: TGTGCCACCAGCAGAGAACTGGGGAGCACAGATACGCAGTATTTT; cdr3_aa: CATSRELGSTDTQYF
j_call: TRBJ1-2; d_call: -; v_call: TRBV20-1; clone_size: few; cdr3_nt: TGCAGTGCTAGAGATTCCCAAGTCATATTTAACTATGGCTACACCTTC; cdr3_aa: CSARDSQVIFNYGYTF